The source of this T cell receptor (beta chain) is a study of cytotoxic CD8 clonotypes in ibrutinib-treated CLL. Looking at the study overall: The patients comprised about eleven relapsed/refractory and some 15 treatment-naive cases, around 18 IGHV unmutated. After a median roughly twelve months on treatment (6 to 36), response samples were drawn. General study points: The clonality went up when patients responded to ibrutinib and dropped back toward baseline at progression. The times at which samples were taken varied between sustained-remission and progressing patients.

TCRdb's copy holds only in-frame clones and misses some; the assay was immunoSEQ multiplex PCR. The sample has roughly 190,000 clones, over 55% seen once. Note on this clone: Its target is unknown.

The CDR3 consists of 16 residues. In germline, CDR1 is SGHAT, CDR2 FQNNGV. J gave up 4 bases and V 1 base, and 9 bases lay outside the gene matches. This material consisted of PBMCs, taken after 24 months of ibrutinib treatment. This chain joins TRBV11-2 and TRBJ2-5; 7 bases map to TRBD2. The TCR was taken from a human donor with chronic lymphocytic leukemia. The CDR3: CASSLVAGLPGETQYF. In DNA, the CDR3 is TGTGCCAGCAGCTTAGTTGCGGGACTACCAGGAGAGACCCAGTACTTC.